Below are 14 T cell receptor beta chains sequenced from a single sample in a study of OX40 agonist ivuxolimab in advanced cancers. Sequencing was performed with immunoSEQ multiplex PCR; in TCRdb, only in-frame clones are kept and a portion is missing. The sample has some 5,600 clones; 66% are singletons. The specimen was CD4+ or CD8+ T cells sorted from blood, collected in a trial of the OX40 agonist ivuxolimab. The receptors here all came from an adult with an advanced solid tumor such as melanoma, head and neck, liver or kidney cancer.

By its share, this clone is large. V is TRBV21-1 and J is TRBJ2-4; TRBD2, the table's D call, was not compared with the DNA. TRBV21-1 is recorded as a pseudogene. The CDR3 runs to 21 residues. CDR3 sequence reads: CASSKGGGLAGVWTTKNIQYF. CDR3 sequence (DNA): TGTGCCAGCAGCAAAGGGGGCGGGCTAGCGGGGGTATGGACGACGAAAAACATTCAGTACTTC.

This clone was detected once. The rearrangement uses TRBV6-5 and TRBJ1-1; no clear D gene. The germline CDR1 and CDR2 sequences are MNHEY and SVGAGI. CDR3 size: 12 residues. Deletions cut 6 bases from V and 6 bases from J, with 11 bases between. The DNA of the CDR3 is TGTGCCAGCAGCACAATGGGTTCTGAAGCTTTCTTT. It encodes CASSTMGSEAFF.

J is TRBJ2-7 and V is TRBV27, with 9 bases aligning to TRBD1. The CDR3 is 16 amino acids. Germline trimming cut 5 bases from V and 6 bases from J; bases unmatched to any gene: 14. Germline CDR1 is MNHEY and CDR2 is SMNVEV (reference sequence). The CDR3 coding sequence is TGTGCCAGCAGTCGACTACCGGGACAGGGACCCACCGAGCAGTACTTC. Amino acids: CASSRLPGQGPTEQYF.

This clone is hyperexpanded in the sample. The genes are TRBV11-1 and TRBJ1-1; D unresolved. With 1 base removed from V and 0 bases from J, the gap between germline ends came to 6 bases. Germline CDR1 SGHAT, CDR2 FQDESV (reference sequence). CDR3 length: 14 residues. The CDR3 nucleotides read TGTGCCAGCAGCTTAGGAGGAGTGAACACTGAAGCTTTCTTT. Protein product: CASSLGGVNTEAFF.

The gene calls are TRBV7-9 and TRBJ2-1; a weak D match, TRBD1 (5 bases). The germline V and J ends were trimmed by 1 base and 9 bases, with 13 bases remaining between them. In germline, CDR1 is SEHNR, CDR2 FQNEAQ (reference sequence). There are 14 residues in the CDR3. The CDR3 spells CASSLEGRRGEQFF. CDR3 DNA: TGTGCCAGCAGCTTAGAGGGGCGAAGGGGTGAGCAGTTCTTC.

This clone was seen only a few times. The chain is built from TRBV11-3 and TRBJ2-2; D is possibly TRBD1 (5 bases). Trimming shortened V by 1 base and J by 10 bases, and 16 bases separated the two germline ends. The length of the CDR3 is 15 residues. Germline lookup yields CDR1 SGHNT and CDR2 YENEEA. CDR3 nucleotide sequence: TGTGCCAGCAGCTTAGGTAGTTGGGGCCCTGAGGAGCTGTTTTTT. Translation: CASSLGSWGPEELFF.

V usage is TRBV4-3 and J usage is TRBJ2-7; TRBD2 is a possible D gene (6 bases). The germline gives CDR1 LGHNA, CDR2 YSLEER. V was clipped by 1 base and J by 4 bases, with 11 bases between them. There are 14 residues in the CDR3. CDR3 loop: CASSQGLGGYEQYF. As DNA, the CDR3 is TGCGCCAGCAGCCAAGGGTTAGGAGGGTACGAGCAGTACTTC.

This chain links TRBV6-5 with TRBJ2-5; D tentatively reads TRBD1 or TRBD2 (5 bases each). This CDR3 is 14 amino acids long. V was trimmed by 0 bases and J by 2 bases, leaving 7 bases between them. Per the germline V gene, CDR1 is MNHEY and CDR2 is SVGAGI. The CDR3 DNA reads as TGTGCCAGCAGTTACTCGGGACCTCAAGAGACCCAGTACTTC. It codes for CASSYSGPQETQYF.

The gene calls are TRBV7-9 and TRBJ1-6; no clear D gene. The germline V gene encodes CDR1 SEHNR and CDR2 FQNEAQ (reference sequence). Trimming stripped 5 bases from V and 10 bases from J, with 15 bases between. CDR3 length: 14 amino acids. In DNA, the CDR3 is TGTGCCAGCAGCCCCATTAAGAACGTGTCACCCCTCCACTTT. Translating it yields CASSPIKNVSPLHF. Full variable domain (missing parts from reference TRBV7-9 and TRBJ1-6): DTGVSQNPRHKITKRGQNVTFRCDPISEHNRLYWYRQTLGQGPEFLTYFQNEAQLEKSRLLSDRFSAERPKGSFSTLEIQRTEQGDSAMYLCASSPIKNVSPLHFGNGTRLTVT.

The genes are TRBV27 and TRBJ2-7, with a possible D match to TRBD2 (5 bases). Between the trimmed V and J ends, which lost 6 bases and 0 bases, there was a span of 9 bases. Germline CDR1 is MNHEY and CDR2 is SMNVEV (reference sequence). The CDR3 loop spans 13 amino acids. Here the CDR3 reads CASSGLNSYEQYF. The CDR3 nucleotides read TGTGCCAGCAGCGGACTGAACTCCTACGAGCAGTACTTC.

V and J are TRBV21-1 and TRBJ1-2; the DNA was not used to check the table's D call, TRBD1. TRBV21-1 is recorded as a pseudogene. The CDR3 sequence is 18 residues long. The CDR3 here is CASSKGRQQGVGNYGYTF. CDR3 nucleotides: TGTGCCAGCAGCAAAGGAAGGCAACAGGGTGTGGGAAACTATGGCTACACCTTC.

Relative to its sample, this clone is medium-sized. The chain links TRBV7-9 to TRBJ1-2; no clear D gene. Trimming shortened V by 5 bases and J by 2 bases, and 15 bases separated the two germline ends. The CDR3 is made up of 15 amino acids. CDR1 is SEHNR and CDR2 is FQNEAQ in the germline V gene (reference sequence). The CDR3 nucleotides are TGTGCCAGCAGCCCGGTTTTAGTCAACAACTATGGCTACACCTTC. This gives the protein CASSPVLVNNYGYTF.

This clone is labeled medium-sized. This chain connects TRBV25-1 to TRBJ1-6; D remains ambiguous. The germline V and J ends were trimmed by 1 base and 6 bases, with 13 bases remaining between them. This CDR3 comprises 16 residues. Per the germline V gene, CDR1 is MGHDK and CDR2 is SYGVNS. For the CDR3, the DNA is TGTGCCAGCAGTGAATGGCCGGCAGGCCCTAATTCACCCCTCCACTTT. Encoded protein: CASSEWPAGPNSPLHF. Drawing the rest from reference TRBV25-1 and TRBJ1-6, the complete variable domain is EADIYQTPRYLVIGTGKKITLECSQTMGHDKMYWYQQDPGMELHLIHYSYGVNSTEKGDLSSESTVSRIRTEHFPLTLESARPSHTSQYLCASSEWPAGPNSPLHFGNGTRLTVT.

The DNA of the CDR3 is TGTGCCAGCAGCTTAACCTCTGGGTCGGAAAATCAGCCCCAGCATTTT. Translated, it gives CASSLTSGSENQPQHF. The chain couples TRBV11-2 to TRBJ1-5; D is unclear. Trimming shortened V by 2 bases and J by 4 bases, and 15 bases separated the two germline ends. The CDR3 runs to 16 residues. CDR1 is SGHAT and CDR2 is FQNNGV in the germline V gene.